This T cell receptor (beta chain) emerged from a study of T-cell memory formation after mild COVID-19. About the research overall: Among the donors, TCR clusters were largely specific to each donor.

Study-level findings and limits: Some clones that responded turned up in pre-infection memory, which suggests that cross-reactive memory joined in. The authors left the SARS-CoV-2 specificity of second-wave clones peaking on day 37 unconfirmed.

Remarks on this clonotype: Its antigen is currently unknown.

Constant-segment-primed 5'RACE gave TCR alpha and TCR beta cDNA libraries with sample barcodes and UMIs. Each CDR3 protein is one row after TCRdb ran MiXCR on the 5' RACE reads. This sample yields approximately 46,000 distinct CDR3 sequences, of which roughly 6.6% are seen a single time; about 0.84% belongs to the top ten. V lost 0 bases to trimming and J lost 4 bases, with 6 bases between them. This CDR3 comprises 13 residues. Germline-derived CDR1 and CDR2 are SGHAT and FQNNGV. Sample: PBMCs or a T cell subset sorted from them (not recorded which). The V gene is TRBV11-2, the J gene TRBJ2-5; D gene ambiguous. This TCR was recovered from an adult who had mild COVID-19 (a few samples of this study predate the infection). Cell type and time point are not known. Here the CDR3 reads CASSLEPPETQYF. As DNA, the CDR3 is TGTGCCAGCAGCTTAGAGCCCCCAGAGACCCAGTACTTC.